The source of this T cell receptor (beta chain) is a study of blood T cell repertoires in COVID-19. Germline V gene data show CDR1 as SGDLS and CDR2 as YYNGEE. The germline V and J ends were trimmed by 4 bases and 0 bases, with 14 bases remaining between them. The CDR3 spans 15 residues. Original processing methods: Using reference gene primer amplification, nucleated cell counts were estimated. Sequencing used immunoSEQ multiplex PCR; TCRdb keeps in-frame clones, though not all of them. V and J calls and clone size are as listed in that table; D and trimming were resolved from the DNA. The table includes approximately 200,000 clones, about 88% detected once.

The sample comprised peripheral blood. The chain joins TRBV9 to TRBJ2-7; weak D call: TRBD1 (5 bases). This receptor was taken from a woman under 40 with active or convalescent COVID-19. This CDR3 is CASSPDAGISYEQYF. CDR3 nucleotides: TGTGCCAGCAGCCCCGACGCAGGGATCTCCTACGAGCAGTACTTC.